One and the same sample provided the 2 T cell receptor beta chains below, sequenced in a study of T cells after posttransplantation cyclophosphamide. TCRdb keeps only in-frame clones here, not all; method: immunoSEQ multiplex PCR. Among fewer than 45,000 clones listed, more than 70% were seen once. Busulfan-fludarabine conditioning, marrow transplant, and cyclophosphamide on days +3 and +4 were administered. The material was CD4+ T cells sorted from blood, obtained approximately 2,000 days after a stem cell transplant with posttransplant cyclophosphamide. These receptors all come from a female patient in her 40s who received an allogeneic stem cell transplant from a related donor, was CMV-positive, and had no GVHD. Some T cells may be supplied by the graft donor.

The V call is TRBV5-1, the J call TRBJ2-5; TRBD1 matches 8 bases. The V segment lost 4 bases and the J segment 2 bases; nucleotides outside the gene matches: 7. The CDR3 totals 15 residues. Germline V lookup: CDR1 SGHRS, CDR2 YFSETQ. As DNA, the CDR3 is TGCGCCAGCAGCATAAGGACAGGGCGGCAAGAGACCCAGTACTTC. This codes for CASSIRTGRQETQYF.

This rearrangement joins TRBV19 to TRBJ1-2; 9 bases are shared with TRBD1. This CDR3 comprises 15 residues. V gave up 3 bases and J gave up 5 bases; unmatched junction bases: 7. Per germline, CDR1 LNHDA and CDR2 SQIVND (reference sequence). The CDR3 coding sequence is TGTGCCAGTAGTATCACCGGGACAGGGATGTATGGCTACACCTTC. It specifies CASSITGTGMYGYTF.